What follows describes a single T cell receptor (beta chain). The target antigen is unknown. Trimming took 7 bases from V and 0 from J, leaving 10 bases between them. The CDR3 extends over 13 amino acids. Germline CDR1 and CDR2: MNHNY and SVGAGI (reference sequence). This entry is derived from a study of shared clonotypes between healthy human individuals. Findings and limits, study-wide: Estimated richness values were generally larger in naive subsets than in memory subsets.

Clones were read by immunoSEQ multiplex PCR, and TCRdb kept only the in-frame ones, dropping some. The sample holds approximately 2.3 million clones; over 85% are singletons and the top ten take 0.35% to 0.5%. This receptor was taken from a man younger than 30 in good health. Some clones in this sample may be carry-over from other donors' samples. Sequenced input: naive CD4+ T cells from PBMCs. The subset here: CD45RA+ positively selected. The rearrangement links TRBV6-6 to TRBJ2-7; no firm D call. The CDR3 loop is CASNPTASYEQYF. CDR3 DNA sequence: TGTGCCAGCAATCCCACAGCCTCCTACGAGCAGTACTTC.